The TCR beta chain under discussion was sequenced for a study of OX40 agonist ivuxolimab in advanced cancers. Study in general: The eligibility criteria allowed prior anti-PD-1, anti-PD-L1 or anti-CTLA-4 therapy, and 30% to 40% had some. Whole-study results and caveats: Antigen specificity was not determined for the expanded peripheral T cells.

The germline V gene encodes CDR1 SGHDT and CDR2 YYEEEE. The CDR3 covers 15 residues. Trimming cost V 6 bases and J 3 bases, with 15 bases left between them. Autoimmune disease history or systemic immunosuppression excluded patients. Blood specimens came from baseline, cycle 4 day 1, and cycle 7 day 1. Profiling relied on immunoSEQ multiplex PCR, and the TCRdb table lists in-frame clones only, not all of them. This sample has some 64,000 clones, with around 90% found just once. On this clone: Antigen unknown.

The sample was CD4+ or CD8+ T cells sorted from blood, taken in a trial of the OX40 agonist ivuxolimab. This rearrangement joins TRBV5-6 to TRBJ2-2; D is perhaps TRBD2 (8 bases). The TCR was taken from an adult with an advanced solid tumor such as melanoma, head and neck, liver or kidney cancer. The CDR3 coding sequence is TGTGCCAGCAACAGGGGACTAGGGGACACCGGGGAGCTGTTTTTT. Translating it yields CASNRGLGDTGELFF.